Listed below are T cell receptor beta chains from one sample, sequenced in a study of response to subunit inactivated influenza vaccine. Each CDR3 protein is one row after TCRdb ran MiXCR on the RT-PCR reads. In the table there are 550,000 to 600,000 distinct CDR3 sequences, roughly 12% of which are singletons. The sequences come from PBMCs from blood, collected on the day of vaccination. The source is a man aged 50-59 years who received an inactivated influenza vaccine. Each CDR3 is given with its conserved first and last residue. Fields, in order: CDR3 DNA, CDR3 protein, J gene, V gene, clone size, D gene. A D gene is named only where the DNA matches it firmly. Not all rows give a size; the values are once, few, many and, for expanded clones, a class.

CDR3nt: TGTGCCAGCAGTCGGACTAGCGGGCAGAGCACAGATACGCAGTATTTT
CDR3aa: CASSRTSGQSTDTQYF
j_gene: TRBJ2-3
v_gene: TRBV6-1
abundance: .
d_gene: TRBD2

CDR3nt: TGTGCCAGCAGCTTAGAAACCGGGACAATAAACGAGCAGTACTTC
CDR3aa: CASSLETGTINEQYF
j_gene: TRBJ2-7
v_gene: TRBV7-9
abundance: .
d_gene: .

CDR3nt: TGCGCCAGCAGCCATGAGGGACCGGAAAAACTGTTTTTT
CDR3aa: CASSHEGPEKLFF
j_gene: TRBJ1-4
v_gene: TRBV4-1
abundance: once
d_gene: .

CDR3nt: TGTGCCAGCAGTGAAGTCCCTAGCGAGCAGTACTTC
CDR3aa: CASSEVPSEQYF
j_gene: TRBJ2-7
v_gene: TRBV6-1
abundance: few
d_gene: .

CDR3nt: TGTGCCAGCAGTGAATTGGGAATCACCGGGGAGCTGTTTTTT
CDR3aa: CASSELGITGELFF
j_gene: TRBJ2-2
v_gene: TRBV2
abundance: .
d_gene: .

CDR3nt: TGTGCCAGCAGCTCCTTTGGGATCTCGCCCTTCACCGGGGAGCTGTTTTTT
CDR3aa: CASSSFGISPFTGELFF
j_gene: TRBJ2-2
v_gene: TRBV7-8
abundance: few
d_gene: .

CDR3nt: TGTGCCACCAGCAGAGATTTGAGGGGACAGGACAATCAGCCCCAGCATTTT
CDR3aa: CATSRDLRGQDNQPQHF
j_gene: TRBJ1-5
v_gene: TRBV15
abundance: many
d_gene: TRBD1

CDR3nt: TGTGCCAGCAGTGAATTCGGACTGGGAGGCGAAAAACTGTTTTTT
CDR3aa: CASSEFGLGGEKLFF
j_gene: TRBJ1-4
v_gene: TRBV25-1
abundance: few
d_gene: .

CDR3nt: TGCAGTGCTAGGGGTAGGGCCCCCGGGTACGAGCAGTACTTC
CDR3aa: CSARGRAPGYEQYF
j_gene: TRBJ2-7
v_gene: TRBV20-1
abundance: few
d_gene: .

CDR3nt: TGCAGCGTTGAAGTCTCTAGGGGCAAGACTGAAGCTTTCTTT
CDR3aa: CSVEVSRGKTEAFF
j_gene: TRBJ1-1
v_gene: TRBV29-1
abundance: few
d_gene: .

CDR3nt: TGTGCCAGCAAAAAGGGGGTAGCGGCCCCCAGCACAGATACGCAGTATTTT
CDR3aa: CASKKGVAAPSTDTQYF
j_gene: TRBJ2-3
v_gene: TRBV28
abundance: few
d_gene: .

CDR3nt: TGTGCCACCAGCGATCCCGGGACGGGACCCGACACAGATACGCAGTATTTT
CDR3aa: CATSDPGTGPDTDTQYF
j_gene: TRBJ2-3
v_gene: TRBV15
abundance: few
d_gene: .

CDR3nt: TGCAGTGCTAGAGAACCAGGGCTATCCAAAAACATTCAGTACTTC
CDR3aa: CSAREPGLSKNIQYF
j_gene: TRBJ2-4
v_gene: TRBV20-1
abundance: few
d_gene: .

CDR3nt: TGCAGTGCTAGAATTCACAGGGGGCGGCGGTTCTTC
CDR3aa: CSARIHRGRRFF
j_gene: TRBJ2-1
v_gene: TRBV20-1
abundance: .
d_gene: TRBD1

CDR3nt: TGCAGTGCTAGAGGGGTAGCGGGAGACTACGAGCAGTACTTC
CDR3aa: CSARGVAGDYEQYF
j_gene: TRBJ2-7
v_gene: TRBV20-1
abundance: .
d_gene: TRBD2

CDR3nt: TGTGCCAGCAGCTCTACCGGGACAGGGGACGAGCAGTACTTC
CDR3aa: CASSSTGTGDEQYF
j_gene: TRBJ2-7
v_gene: TRBV7-9
abundance: .
d_gene: TRBD1

CDR3nt: TGCAGTGCTAGAGAGCCGTCGGGTCCAAGCACAGATACGCAGTATTTT
CDR3aa: CSAREPSGPSTDTQYF
j_gene: TRBJ2-3
v_gene: TRBV20-1
abundance: few
d_gene: .

CDR3nt: TGCGCCAGCAGCTCTCCGGGACAACGAGGGGAGACCCAGTACTTC
CDR3aa: CASSSPGQRGETQYF
j_gene: TRBJ2-5
v_gene: TRBV5-1
abundance: few
d_gene: .

CDR3nt: TGCGCCAGCAGCCAGCAGAAGAGCTACGAGCAGTACTTC
CDR3aa: CASSQQKSYEQYF
j_gene: TRBJ2-7
v_gene: TRBV4-3
abundance: .
d_gene: .

CDR3nt: TGTGCCAGCAGCCCGGGACGGTTAAATGAGCAGTTCTTC
CDR3aa: CASSPGRLNEQFF
j_gene: TRBJ2-1
v_gene: TRBV3-1
abundance: few
d_gene: .

CDR3nt: TGTGCCAGCAGTGAATCTTCTGCCGCAACTAATGAAAAACTGTTTTTT
CDR3aa: CASSESSAATNEKLFF
j_gene: TRBJ1-4
v_gene: TRBV2
abundance: few
d_gene: .

CDR3nt: TGCAGCATATCCCTAACTAGCGGGGGGGCAGATACGCAGTATTTT
CDR3aa: CSISLTSGGADTQYF
j_gene: TRBJ2-3
v_gene: TRBV29-1
abundance: .
d_gene: TRBD2

CDR3nt: TGCAGTGCTAGTCGACAGGGTTTTTCTCAGGAGACCCAGTACTTC
CDR3aa: CSASRQGFSQETQYF
j_gene: TRBJ2-5
v_gene: TRBV20-1
abundance: .
d_gene: TRBD1

CDR3nt: TGTGCCAGCAGCCAAGATGACGACAGCTCCTATAATTCACCCCTCCACTTT
CDR3aa: CASSQDDDSSYNSPLHF
j_gene: TRBJ1-6
v_gene: TRBV3-1
abundance: few
d_gene: .

CDR3nt: TGTGCCACCAGCATAGGAGCGAATGAGCAGTTCTTC
CDR3aa: CATSIGANEQFF
j_gene: TRBJ2-1
v_gene: TRBV15
abundance: few
d_gene: .

CDR3nt: TGCAGTGCTAGAGCCCAGGCGGGGTTAAGCCAGCCCCAGCATTTT
CDR3aa: CSARAQAGLSQPQHF
j_gene: TRBJ1-5
v_gene: TRBV20-1
abundance: many
d_gene: .

CDR3nt: TGCGCCAGCAGCCAGACAGGGTTGACTGGGGCCAACGTCCTGACTTTC
CDR3aa: CASSQTGLTGANVLTF
j_gene: TRBJ2-6
v_gene: TRBV5-1
abundance: .
d_gene: TRBD1

CDR3nt: TGCAGTGCTCAAGAGGGGACTACCTACGAGCAGTACTTC
CDR3aa: CSAQEGTTYEQYF
j_gene: TRBJ2-7
v_gene: TRBV20-1
abundance: few
d_gene: TRBD2

CDR3nt: TGTGCCAGCAGCCATACCTACAGGGACTATGGCTACACCTTC
CDR3aa: CASSHTYRDYGYTF
j_gene: TRBJ1-2
v_gene: TRBV16
abundance: few
d_gene: .

CDR3nt: TGTGCCAGCAGCCCCTCACGCTCCTACAATGAGCAGTTCTTC
CDR3aa: CASSPSRSYNEQFF
j_gene: TRBJ2-1
v_gene: TRBV12-3/TRBV12-4
abundance: many
d_gene: .

CDR3nt: TGCGCCAGCAGCTTGGGCATACCGGGACGGACTTCTAACTATGGCTACACCTTC
CDR3aa: CASSLGIPGRTSNYGYTF
j_gene: TRBJ1-2
v_gene: TRBV5-1
abundance: few
d_gene: .

CDR3nt: TGCAGCGTTGACAAGACAGGGAATGGAAACACCATATATTTT
CDR3aa: CSVDKTGNGNTIYF
j_gene: TRBJ1-3
v_gene: TRBV29-1
abundance: few
d_gene: TRBD1

CDR3nt: TGTGCCAGCAGCTCCCAAACAGGGGGTAAAAACATTCAGTACTTC
CDR3aa: CASSSQTGGKNIQYF
j_gene: TRBJ2-4
v_gene: TRBV7-2
abundance: .
d_gene: TRBD1

CDR3nt: TGCGCCAGCAGCCAACACACTACAGGGGGCACTGAAGCTTTCTTT
CDR3aa: CASSQHTTGGTEAFF
j_gene: TRBJ1-1
v_gene: TRBV4-3
abundance: .
d_gene: TRBD1

CDR3nt: TGTGCCAGCAGTTTGGGACAGGCCGGCAACGAGCAGTACTTC
CDR3aa: CASSLGQAGNEQYF
j_gene: TRBJ2-7
v_gene: TRBV12-3/TRBV12-4
abundance: .
d_gene: TRBD1

CDR3nt: TGTGCCAGCAGCGCGGACAGGGGGCGCGGCTATGGCTACACCTTC
CDR3aa: CASSADRGRGYGYTF
j_gene: TRBJ1-2
v_gene: TRBV7-2
abundance: few
d_gene: TRBD1

CDR3nt: TGTGCCAGCACCAGAGCCGGGACTGGCAACAATGAGCAGTTCTTC
CDR3aa: CASTRAGTGNNEQFF
j_gene: TRBJ2-1
v_gene: TRBV9
abundance: few
d_gene: .

CDR3nt: TGTGCCAGCAGTTCGGGACAGTTCAACAATGAGCAGTTCTTC
CDR3aa: CASSSGQFNNEQFF
j_gene: TRBJ2-1
v_gene: TRBV27
abundance: .
d_gene: TRBD1

CDR3nt: TGTGCCAGCAGCGTAGACGCGGGAGGCTACAATGAGCAGTTCTTC
CDR3aa: CASSVDAGGYNEQFF
j_gene: TRBJ2-1
v_gene: TRBV9
abundance: .
d_gene: TRBD2

CDR3nt: TGCAGTGCTAGACTACCGGGCCGAAGCACAGATACGCAGTATTTT
CDR3aa: CSARLPGRSTDTQYF
j_gene: TRBJ2-3
v_gene: TRBV20-1
abundance: many
d_gene: .

CDR3nt: TGTGCCAGCAGTTTTAATATTGGGCACGTGAACACTGAAGCTTTCTTT
CDR3aa: CASSFNIGHVNTEAFF
j_gene: TRBJ1-1
v_gene: TRBV27
abundance: many
d_gene: .

CDR3nt: TGTGCCAGCTCCAGGGCGGGGGCCGGCACAGATACGCAGTATTTT
CDR3aa: CASSRAGAGTDTQYF
j_gene: TRBJ2-3
v_gene: TRBV25-1
abundance: few
d_gene: .

CDR3nt: TGTGCCAGCAGCACAGGGGTGGAGACCCAGTACTTC
CDR3aa: CASSTGVETQYF
j_gene: TRBJ2-5
v_gene: TRBV6-1
abundance: .
d_gene: TRBD1

CDR3nt: TGCAGTGCAGACAGCTCCTTCTATGGCTACACCTTC
CDR3aa: CSADSSFYGYTF
j_gene: TRBJ1-2
v_gene: TRBV20-1
abundance: few
d_gene: .

CDR3nt: TGCGCCAGCAGCTTGAAGCGGGATGAGCAGTACTTC
CDR3aa: CASSLKRDEQYF
j_gene: TRBJ2-7
v_gene: TRBV5-1
abundance: few
d_gene: TRBD2

CDR3nt: TGTGCCAGCACCTTAACCGGGTTTGGTGGCTACACCTTC
CDR3aa: CASTLTGFGGYTF
j_gene: TRBJ1-2
v_gene: TRBV12-3/TRBV12-4
abundance: few
d_gene: .

CDR3nt: TGTGCCAGCAGCCGCCAGACAGACCACGAGCAGTACTTC
CDR3aa: CASSRQTDHEQYF
j_gene: TRBJ2-7
v_gene: TRBV7-2
abundance: .
d_gene: .